The 10 T cell receptor beta chains reported below all come from one sample, sequenced in a study of blood T cell repertoires in COVID-19 (TCRdb year 2020). Libraries were constructed by the immunoSEQ multiplex PCR assay. TCRdb's version of the immuneACCESS table is confined to in-frame rearrangements and falls short of the full clone set. An unresolved V gene accounts for under half of the shortfall where checked; the remainder is of unknown origin. The sample contains around 90,000 clones, 70% to 90% of them found a single time. The ten top clones hold around an eighth of the sample. Sequencing used peripheral blood. Receptors originate from a human donor in a cohort sampled during active COVID-19.

In DNA form, the CDR3 reads TGTGCCAGCACCGTAGCAGGGGGCCATGGCTACACCTTC. Its translation: CASTVAGGHGYTF. The gene calls are TRBV27 and TRBJ1-2, with 8 bases that match TRBD1. The CDR3 spans 13 residues. Trimming removed 7 bases from V and 6 bases from J; junction bases left unmatched: 7. Germline CDR1 and CDR2: MNHEY and SMNVEV (reference sequence).

V and J are TRBV5-1 and TRBJ2-1; 8 nucleotides line up with TRBD1. Trimming took 4 bases from V and 12 from J; bases not matched to a gene: 15. The CDR3 spans 15 residues. In germline, CDR1 is SGHRS, CDR2 YFSETQ. The CDR3 DNA reads TGCGCCAGCAGCCCCGGGACAGGTTCCAGAGGTGGGCAGTTCTTC. This gives the protein CASSPGTGSRGGQFF. Together with reference TRBV5-1 and TRBJ2-1, the CDR3 gives the full variable domain: KAGVTQTPRYLIKTRGQQVTLSCSPISGHRSVSWYQQTPGQGLQFLFEYFSETQRNKGNFPGRFSGRQFSNSRSEMNVSTLELGDSALYLCASSPGTGSRGGQFFGPGTRLTVL.

The chain uses TRBV10-1 and TRBJ1-2; D unresolved. The CDR3 extends over 9 amino acids. Germline CDR1 and CDR2: WNHNN and SYGVQD (reference sequence). Trimming shortened V by 8 bases and J by 11 bases, and 9 bases separated the two germline ends. The CDR3 sequence: CASPFSYTF. In nucleotides, the CDR3 is TGCGCCAGCCCGTTTTCGTACACCTTC.

The chain couples TRBV6-1 to TRBJ1-6; D is ambiguous. Germline CDR1 reads MNHNS; CDR2 reads SASEGT. V shed 3 bases and J shed 2 bases, with 8 bases lying between them. The CDR3 spans 15 residues. CDR3: CASSDEGPYNSPLHF. DNA for the CDR3: TGTGCCAGCAGTGACGAGGGCCCCTATAATTCACCCCTCCACTTT.

This clone was counted a few times. The rearrangement links TRBV11-2 to TRBJ2-5; D unresolved. CDR1 and CDR2 (germline): SGHAT, FQNNGV. V shed 0 bases and J shed 7 bases, with 12 bases lying between them. CDR3 length: 14 residues. The CDR3 region is CASSLDYSTGTQYF. The CDR3 bases are TGTGCCAGCAGCTTAGATTACAGCACCGGGACCCAGTACTTC. Combining the CDR3 with reference TRBV11-2 and TRBJ2-5 gives the whole variable domain EAGVAQSPRYKIIEKRQSVAFWCNPISGHATLYWYQQILGQGPKLLIQFQNNGVVDDSQLPKDRFSAERLKGVDSTLKIQPAKLEDSAVYLCASSLDYSTGTQYFGPGTRLLVL.

V gene TRBV3-1 (or the pseudogene TRBV3-2) combines with J gene TRBJ1-1; D uncertain. V lost 4 bases to trimming and J lost 0 bases, with 9 bases between them. In germline, CDR1 is LGHDT, CDR2 YNNKEL (reference sequence). The CDR3 extends over 14 amino acids. CDR3 sequence reads: CASSPRSLNTEAFF. Written as DNA, the CDR3 is TGTGCCAGCAGCCCCCGGAGCCTGAACACTGAAGCTTTCTTT.

The chain recombines TRBV5-1 with TRBJ1-2; D is ambiguous. CDR1 is SGHRS and CDR2 is YFSETQ in the germline V gene. There are 12 residues in the CDR3. V lost 3 bases and J 8 bases, leaving 11 bases between the germline ends. The CDR3 DNA reads TGCGCCAGCAGCTCAGGTTTGAGCGGCTACACCTTC. Its protein product is CASSSGLSGYTF.

This chain connects TRBV7-6 to TRBJ2-7; D is possibly TRBD2 (5 bases). Trimming pared 1 base from V and 1 base from J, leaving 17 bases between. Germline V gene sequence: CDR1 SGHVS, CDR2 FNYEAQ. The CDR3 consists of 17 residues. Here the CDR3 reads CASSLDSRGLRSYEQYF. CDR3 DNA sequence: TGTGCCAGCAGCTTAGATAGCCGGGGATTGCGTTCCTACGAGCAGTACTTC.

J is TRBJ1-2 and V is TRBV6-6; TRBD1 might be the D (6 bases). V was pared by 4 bases and J by 1 base, with 13 bases between. CDR1 and CDR2 from the germline V gene are MNHNY and SVGAGI (reference sequence). The CDR3 spans 15 residues. For the CDR3, the DNA is TGTGCCAGCAGTTCGACAGGAACGGTTAACTATGGCTACACCTTC. Encoded protein: CASSSTGTVNYGYTF.

The chain carries TRBV7-6 and TRBJ2-2, with 7 bases fitting TRBD1. The germline V gene encodes CDR1 SGHVS and CDR2 FNYEAQ. The CDR3 length is 15 residues. The V gene end was trimmed by 2 bases and the J gene end by 6 bases; junction bases not matched to a gene: 6. CDR3 residues: CASSLSGQVSGELFF. CDR3 nucleotide sequence: TGTGCCAGCAGCTTAAGTGGACAGGTATCCGGGGAGCTGTTTTTT.